The present T cell receptor beta chain was sequenced within a study of T cell changes during pregnancy in multiple sclerosis. Libraries were prepared by immunoSEQ multiplex PCR; TCRdb keeps only in-frame clonotypes and omits some of them. The table includes approximately 41,000 clones, around 90% detected once. The CDR3 has 13 residues. Trimming at V came to 9 bases and at J to 1 base, leaving 4 bases not matched to a gene. Germline V lookup: CDR1 LNHDA, CDR2 SQIVND (reference sequence). The chain has TRBV19 and TRBJ2-3; 7 bases align to TRBD2. Material: CD4+ T cells from peripheral blood mononuclear cells, obtained in the second trimester of pregnancy. The source is a female donor in good health, enrolled as a control in a pregnancy study. CDR3 sequence: CASRTSGTDTQYF. In DNA, the CDR3 is TGTGCCAGCAGAACTAGCGGCACAGATACGCAGTATTTT.